The TCR beta chain described here comes from a study of Ad26.COV2.S vaccination and SARS-CoV-2 variants. Study context: In the study, Ad26.COV2.S was injected intramuscularly once, or twice 56 days apart.

Some clones are missing from TCRdb's copy, which holds only in-frame ones; the method was immunoSEQ multiplex PCR. The table records more than 300,000 clones, 86% of them present only once. The sample's treatment: about 20 received Ad26.COV2.S at low or high dose, single or two shots; several received placebo; per-sample allocation not given. Material that was analyzed had been drawn on day 63 after the first vaccine or placebo injection. This CDR3 is 13 amino acids long. Germline CDR1 reads ENHRY; CDR2 reads SYGVKD. V lost 10 bases and J lost 7, with 19 bases in between. In its sample, this clone was seen once.

The TCR was taken from a person aged 18 to 59 who received the Ad26.COV2.S COVID-19 vaccine or a placebo. The genes are TRBV10-3 and TRBJ1-2; tentatively, D is TRBD1 (5 bases). Sequenced here: peripheral blood, sampled in a trial of Ad26.COV2.S vaccine versus placebo. The CDR3 spells CATGQGGAGGYTF. CDR3 bases: TGTGCCACCGGGCAGGGTGGTGCCGGTGGCTACACCTTC.